The present T cell receptor beta chain was sequenced within a study of cytomegalovirus exposure and HLA in healthy donors (dated by TCRdb to the late 2010s). Regarding the study in general: An earlier analysis of several hundred of the donors reported 276 Gb of sequence data and about 120 million unique TCR beta sequences obtained from about 200 million T cells. All discovery cohort repertoires had been generated using a single sequencing platform. In an earlier analysis of 500 to 650 of the donors, high-throughput TCR beta sequencing was used to judge whether each TCR beta V gene segment behaved as functional or pseudogenic. In a later genetic analysis, genome-wide SNP genotypes for about three fifths of the 666 donors were used, and that subset was treated as a discovery cohort. The study profiled the T cell repertoires of hundreds of subjects by immunosequencing and related them to cytomegalovirus serostatus. Along with the approximately 650-subject first cohort, a separate validation cohort of around 120 different subjects was used. The study was designed to test whether signatures of past pathogen exposure could be identified by cataloging public T cell receptors. To predict cytomegalovirus infection status, the study brought together high-throughput TCR immunosequencing, statistical association of individual TCRs with disease status, and machine learning. An early release that covered some 630 HLA-typed donors contained around 300 gigabases of sequencing data and 80 million or so unique TCR sequences. Donor age, sex, ethnicity and CMV serostatus were compiled alongside the repertoire data. The later analysis used no new phenotypic data to find candidate immune exposures, relying instead on TCR beta sequences and their occurrence across donors. Four to six DR-DQ haplotypes were handled as single units for association and clustering, since linkage in the cohort was strong. A later analysis re-analyzed previously published TCR beta repertoires from 666 donors and added high-resolution HLA genotyping to study TCR occurrence patterns. Among about 400 genotyped donors of the cohort, an average of roughly 230,000 unique TCR beta nucleotide sequences was sequenced per donor, of which 15% to 20% were non-productive. HLA typing covered class I and class II loci at four-digit resolution. Typing coverage varied by locus: roughly 620-640 donors for A, B, C, DRB1 and DQB1; roughly 510 for DQA1; over 600 for DPA1; approximately 490 for DPB1. Among the roughly 400 genotyped donors, approximately 81% belonged to the genetic ancestry cluster associated with self-reported Caucasian donors. The study at large found these results: Three of the identified cytomegalovirus-associated TCR beta chains were confirmed in vitro to be specific for cytomegalovirus antigens. The authors suggested that the approach could potentially be generalized to other disease states and immunological phenotypes. While some public TCRs were present in many individuals, most TCR sequences turned up only very rarely across donors. Assigning TCR associations to individual alleles was difficult when HLA alleles, especially DR and DQ, strongly co-occurred. An association between a missense DCLRE1C variant and V-gene and J-gene trimming of TCR beta chains was found in a later genetic analysis and replicated in an independent cohort. In a later analysis, the rate of TCR association differed among HLA loci, with DRB1 alleles having the most associated TCRs and HLA-C alleles having the fewest. Only TCR beta chains were sequenced in this cohort, and the absence of alpha or paired-chain data limited detectable features. CMV serostatus was the only immune exposure information available for the cohort. In the study, approximately 150 TCR beta chains were listed as associated with cytomegalovirus. A further reported finding was that TCR beta sequences accurately predicted the HLA-A and HLA-B alleles for most subjects in the first cohort. The sequencing pipeline was judged likely to have produced a cluster of highly shared sequence variants as a technical artifact. Cytomegalovirus status was reported to be diagnosed by the classifier with high specificity and sensitivity in both the original and validation cohorts. According to a later analysis, parvovirus B19, influenza, CMV and Epstein-Barr virus appeared linked to several top co-occurrence clusters. A later analysis found that HLA-associated TCR beta chains were more clonally expanded and had lower generation probabilities than equally common non-associated chains. Because counts were too low, approximately 18 rarely observed V segments, including chromosome 9 orphons, were excluded from the earlier analysis of a few hundred of the donors. In a later analysis, most CMV-associated TCR beta chains were found to appear HLA-restricted, with HLA associations seemingly driven largely by CMV exposure. A later analysis associated around 16,000 TCR beta sequences with specific HLA alleles at a false discovery rate of 0.05. Roughly uniform sequencing depth across donors was assumed in presence/absence analyses, although this assumption may not hold. According to a later genetic analysis, donors in an Asian-associated ancestry cluster had fewer N-insertions in productive TCRs than the approximately 630-donor mean. Linkage disequilibrium might explain the correlated functional status among segregating V segments, but an unknown experimental factor could not be ruled out. Broadly in line with IMGT annotations, most TCR beta V segments showed up in productive rearrangements about 87% or about 30% of the time in an earlier analysis of roughly 590 of the donors. Because HLA typing was missing for some donors at each locus, association tests included only the typed subset. The 87-base-pair reads could not distinguish some IMGT-functional V segments, including TRBV6-2 and TRBV6-3, so those segments were excluded.

Receptor libraries were prepared by the immunoSEQ multiplex PCR assay. The multiplex PCR relied on a mix of 60 forward primers for TCR Vbeta segments and 13 reverse primers for TCR Jbeta segments. Amplification of the CDR3 region of rearranged TCR beta genes was performed with a multiplex PCR assay on genomic DNA. Amplified TCR beta libraries were sequenced as 87-base-pair reads on the Illumina HiSeq System. The study's own analysis went as follows. In a later analysis, 70 million to 95 million unique TCR beta chains were counted across the 666 repertoires, and roughly 11 million of these chains were shared by at least two donors. Raw reads were error-corrected and collapsed into unique sequences by a nearest-neighbor algorithm in which closely related sequences were merged to remove PCR and sequencing errors. To assign V, D and J gene segments, CDR3 sequences were aligned to IMGT reference sequences. For a sequence to be retained, a match of at least six nucleotides to both a V gene segment and a J gene segment was required. A rearrangement counted as productive if the CDR3 had no stop codons and remained in frame with V and J, and every other rearrangement counted as non-productive. Following IMGT convention, CDR3 was defined as the stretch from the second conserved V-encoded cysteine to the conserved J-encoded phenylalanine. Sequences without an unambiguous match to a single V gene segment were excluded from the earlier analysis of 500 to 700 of the donors. An earlier analysis of a few hundred of the donors called V segments functional above 56.7% productive rearrangements and segregating when the between-donor standard deviation exceeded 5%. A statistical classification framework was developed to diagnose cytomegalovirus status using the catalog of TCR beta chain sequences. V and J gene assignment, in a later analysis, came from comparing TCR nucleotide sequences with IMGT/GENE-DB human TR gene sequences. In a later analysis, CDR3 sequences and most-parsimonious VDJ recombination scenarios were assigned using the TCRdist pipeline. In a later analysis, each TCR beta chain was defined by its CDR3 amino acid sequence together with its V-gene family, and reads without a unique V-gene family were excluded. In a later analysis, 450 to 600 highly shared, low-generation-probability nucleotide sequences were removed to address suspected cross-contamination and a sequencing artifact. For each public chain, a later analysis derived a clonal expansion index from normalized ranks of inferred template counts within each repertoire. In a later analysis, generation probabilities were computed with a VDJ recombination model fitted to out-of-frame rearrangements, and the resulting probabilities were checked against IGoR. In a later analysis, TCR-TCR, TCR-HLA and TCR-CMV co-occurrence was scored with hypergeometric tests, and a repertoire-size bias correction was applied to TCR pairs. False discovery rates were estimated in a later analysis by permuting HLA or CMV assignments 20 times. In a later analysis, co-occurring TCRs were grouped using DBSCAN, with TCRdist sequence similarity added in when clustering inside HLA-allele-positive subsets. For co-occurrence clustering, repertoires with fewer than 30,000 or more than 120,000 public chains were excluded, along with 4 to 6 repertoires with anomalous nucleotide sharing. The immuneACCESS repertoire file appears here via TCRdb, limited to in-frame rearrangements. These files lack a portion of the clones; in checked studies, under half of the deficit traces to unresolved V genes, and the cause of the others is not known. V and J calls and clone size are those listed in that table; D and trimming were worked out from the DNA. The sample table records roughly 120,000 clones; around three quarters of these occur just once. Over 2% of the sample comes from the top ten.

The germline V gene yields MDHEN for CDR1 and SYDVKM for CDR2. The CDR3 numbers 15 residues from cysteine through phenylalanine. Solely the CDR3 DNA is kept, with 45 bases framed from the first base. The V end loses 5 bases and the J end loses 2 bases, and a stretch of 13 bases separates them. Turning to this clone: Its antigen remains unidentified. No much larger clone exists at a distance of one base, and base qualities are not known.

The cohort comprised 710 or so healthy bone marrow donors. Cohort members were all nominally healthy when sampled, although unrecorded immune exposures were likely present. The donor tested CMV seronegative, placing the donor among the 352 seronegative members of the cohort. A peripheral blood sample was provided by each donor, and peripheral blood mononuclear cells were used for TCR beta sequencing. The Qiagen DNeasy Blood Extraction Kit was used to extract genomic DNA from the blood cell samples. Sequenced: PBMCs. The origin of this receptor is a man in his thirties or forties in good health and CMV-seronegative. The chain was built from TRBV28 and TRBJ1-5; TRBD1 might be the D gene, on 6 matching bases. CDR3 protein: CASSGQLGGNQPQHF. The sequence in DNA is TGTGCCAGCAGTGGACAGCTGGGGGGCAATCAGCCCCAGCATTTT. The CDR3 plus the reference TRBV28 and TRBJ1-5 genes for the other parts give the full variable domain: DVKVTQSSRYLVKRTGEKVFLECVQDMDHENMFWYRQDPGLGLRLIYFSYDVKMKEKGDIPEGYSVSREKKERFSLILESASTNQTSMYLCASSGQLGGNQPQHFGDGTRLSIL.